Listed below are T cell receptor beta chains from one sample, sequenced in a study of blood T cell repertoires in COVID-19. TCRdb keeps only in-frame clones here, not all; method: immunoSEQ multiplex PCR. Among about 190,000 clones listed, 82% were seen once. Sequenced input: peripheral blood. These receptors originate from a woman between 55 and 75 years old with COVID-19, enrolled during active disease. The CDR3 runs from the conserved cysteine through the conserved F or W. A D gene is named only where the DNA matches it firmly. Size is omitted from some rows. Given values are once, few, many or a class for expanded clones.

j_call	v_call	clone_size	d_call	cdr3_aa	cdr3_nt
TRBJ1-3	TRBV6-5	NA	TRBD1	CASSPGTGRGNTIYF	TGTGCCAGCAGTCCCGGGACAGGGCGAGGAAACACCATATATTTT
TRBJ1-2	TRBV4-1	NA	TRBD1	CASSRGQGDGYTF	TGCGCCAGCAGCCGGGGACAGGGAGATGGCTACACCTTC
TRBJ2-1	TRBV9	NA	NA	CASSVGAEQFF	TGTGCCAGCAGCGTAGGGGCGGAGCAGTTCTTC
TRBJ1-4	TRBV9	once	NA	CASSVSGANEKLFF	TGTGCCAGCAGCGTCTCAGGGGCGAATGAAAAACTGTTTTTT
TRBJ1-5	TRBV19	few	NA	CASSIDQQALSNQPQHF	TGTGCCAGTAGTATAGATCAACAGGCGCTGAGCAATCAGCCCCAGCATTTT
TRBJ2-5	TRBV30	NA	NA	CAWDGGETQYF	TGTGCCTGGGACGGGGGAGAGACCCAGTACTTC
TRBJ1-4	TRBV5-1	NA	NA	CASKTGPTNEKLFF	TGCGCCAGTAAAACAGGCCCAACTAATGAAAAACTGTTTTTT
TRBJ1-6	TRBV9	NA	NA	CASSVSSSHNSPLHF	TGTGCCAGCAGCGTATCGTCGTCCCATAATTCACCCCTCCACTTT
TRBJ1-3	TRBV19	many	TRBD1	CASRTDRGVGNTIYF	TGTGCCAGTAGAACCGACAGGGGAGTAGGAAACACCATATATTTT
TRBJ2-1	TRBV3-1/TRBV3-2	NA	TRBD2	CASSPPPRVAGASDEQFF	TGTGCCAGCAGCCCACCCCCTCGCGTAGCGGGAGCCTCTGATGAGCAGTTCTTC
TRBJ2-3	TRBV7-2	NA	TRBD2	CASSPGGLAGVTQYF	TGTGCCAGCAGCCCTGGGGGACTAGCGGGAGTAACGCAGTATTTT
TRBJ2-2	TRBV28	many	TRBD2	CASRRGLAGFTGELFF	TGTGCCAGCAGAAGAGGACTAGCGGGATTCACCGGGGAGCTGTTTTTT
TRBJ2-3	TRBV7-6	once	TRBD1	CASSAGQGWGTDTQYF	TGTGCCAGCAGCGCCGGACAGGGTTGGGGCACAGATACGCAGTATTTT
TRBJ2-3	TRBV5-1	NA	NA	CASTPGLITDTQYF	TGCGCCAGCACGCCGGGACTTATCACAGATACGCAGTATTTT
TRBJ2-1	TRBV6-1	NA	TRBD2	CASSARTSGSGDEQFF	TGTGCCAGCAGTGCTCGGACTAGCGGGAGTGGTGATGAGCAGTTCTTC
TRBJ1-1	TRBV13	NA	NA	CASSLGGRGINTEAFF	TGTGCCAGCAGCTTAGGAGGCAGGGGCATAAACACTGAAGCTTTCTTT
TRBJ1-2	TRBV27	NA	NA	CASPPGGGYGYTF	TGTGCCAGCCCGCCGGGGGGCGGCTATGGCTACACCTTC
TRBJ1-3	TRBV5-1	NA	TRBD1	CASSLAGGSGNTIYF	TGCGCCAGCAGCTTGGCAGGGGGCTCTGGAAACACCATATATTTT
TRBJ1-2	TRBV10-2	NA	NA	CASSEPAGKGNGYTF	TGCGCCAGCAGTGAGCCTGCCGGGAAAGGTAATGGCTACACCTTC
TRBJ1-4	TRBV6-6	NA	TRBD1	CASSYWGTGDEKLFF	TGTGCCAGCAGTTACTGGGGGACAGGAGATGAAAAACTGTTTTTT
TRBJ2-3	TRBV6-6	NA	TRBD2	CASSYPSSGGTDTQYF	TGTGCCAGCAGTTACCCGTCTAGCGGGGGAACAGATACGCAGTATTTT
TRBJ1-1	TRBV5-1	NA	NA	CASSLGGMATEAFF	TGCGCCAGCAGCTTGGGGGGCATGGCCACTGAAGCTTTCTTT
TRBJ2-5	TRBV4-3	NA	TRBD2	CASSQDPSGAGTRQETQYF	TGCGCCAGCAGCCAAGATCCCTCTGGAGCGGGAACTCGTCAAGAGACCCAGTACTTC
TRBJ2-7	TRBV5-1	NA	NA	CASSLAPQSYEQYF	TGCGCCAGCAGCTTGGCCCCACAGTCCTACGAGCAGTACTTC
TRBJ2-3	TRBV24-1	NA	NA	CATSDSSRLDGTQYF	TGTGCCACCAGTGATTCCTCCCGTCTAGACGGTACGCAGTATTTT
TRBJ2-1	TRBV6-6	NA	TRBD1	CASSYPDRGHEQFF	TGTGCCAGCAGTTACCCGGACAGGGGACACGAGCAGTTCTTC
TRBJ2-5	TRBV28	NA	TRBD2	CASSSYGGLGGTQYF	TGTGCCAGCAGTTCCTATGGGGGACTAGGGGGGACCCAGTACTTC
TRBJ2-5	TRBV2	once	TRBD2	CASRRLAGAETQYF	TGTGCCAGCAGGCGACTAGCGGGGGCAGAGACCCAGTACTTC
TRBJ2-7	TRBV19	NA	TRBD1	CASSRGGDVSEQYF	TGTGCCAGTAGTAGAGGGGGCGACGTGTCCGAGCAGTACTTC
TRBJ1-3	TRBV7-2	NA	NA	CASSLDTHSGNTIYF	TGTGCCAGCAGCTTGGACACGCACTCTGGAAACACCATATATTTT
TRBJ1-2	TRBV2	once	NA	CASSRDSAYVYTF	TGTGCCAGCAGTCGCGACAGCGCCTATGTCTACACCTTC
TRBJ2-2	TRBV6-6	NA	NA	CASSYSKQAGELFF	TGTGCCAGCAGTTACTCTAAGCAGGCCGGGGAGCTGTTTTTT